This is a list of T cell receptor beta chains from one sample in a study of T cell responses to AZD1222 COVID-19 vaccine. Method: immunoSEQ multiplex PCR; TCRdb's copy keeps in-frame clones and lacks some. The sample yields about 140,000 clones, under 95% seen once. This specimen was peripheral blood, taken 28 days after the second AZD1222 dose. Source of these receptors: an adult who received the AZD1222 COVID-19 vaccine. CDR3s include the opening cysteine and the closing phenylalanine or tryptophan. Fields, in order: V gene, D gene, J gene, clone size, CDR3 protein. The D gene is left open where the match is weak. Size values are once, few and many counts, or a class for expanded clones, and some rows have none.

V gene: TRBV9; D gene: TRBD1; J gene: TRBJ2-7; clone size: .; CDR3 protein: CASSVGGTGQYEQYF
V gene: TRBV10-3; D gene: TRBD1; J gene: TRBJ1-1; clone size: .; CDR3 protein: CAIRGTGGELNTEAFF
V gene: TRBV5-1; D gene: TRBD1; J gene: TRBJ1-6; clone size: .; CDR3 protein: CASSLGTVNSPLHF
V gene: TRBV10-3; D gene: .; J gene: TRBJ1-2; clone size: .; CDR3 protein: CAIRWDASAYGYTF
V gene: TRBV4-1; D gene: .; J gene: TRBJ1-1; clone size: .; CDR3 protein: CASSIRGGGNTEAFF
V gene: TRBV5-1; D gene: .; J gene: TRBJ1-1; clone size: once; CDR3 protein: CASSQLGAAADPYTEAFF
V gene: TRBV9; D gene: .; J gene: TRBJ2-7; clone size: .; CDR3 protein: CASSVDIFSYEQYF
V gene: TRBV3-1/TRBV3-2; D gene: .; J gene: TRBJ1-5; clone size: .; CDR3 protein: CASSQGAHNQPQHF
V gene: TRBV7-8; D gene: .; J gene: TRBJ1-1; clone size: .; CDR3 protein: CASSLRPSLGEANTEAFF
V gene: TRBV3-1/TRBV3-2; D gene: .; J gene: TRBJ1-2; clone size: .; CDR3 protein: CASSQGTAPNYGYTF
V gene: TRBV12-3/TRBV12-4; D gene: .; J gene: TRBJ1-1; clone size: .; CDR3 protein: CASGRDTEAFF
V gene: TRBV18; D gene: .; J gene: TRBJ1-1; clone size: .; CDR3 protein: CASSFWGRDTEAFF
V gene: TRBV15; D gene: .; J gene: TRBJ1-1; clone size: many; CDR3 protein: CATSRRQGTAEAFF
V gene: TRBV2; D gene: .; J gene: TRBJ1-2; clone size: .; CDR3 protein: CASRDANPGDGYTF
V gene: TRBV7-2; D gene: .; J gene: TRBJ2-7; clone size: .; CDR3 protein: CASSLVGGTEILREQYF
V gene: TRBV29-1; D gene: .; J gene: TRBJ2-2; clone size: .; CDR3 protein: CSVKNTGELFF
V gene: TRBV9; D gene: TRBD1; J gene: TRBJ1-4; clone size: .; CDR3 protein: CASSPGTATNEKLFF
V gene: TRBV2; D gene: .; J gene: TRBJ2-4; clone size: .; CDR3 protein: CASSEGEGNIQYF
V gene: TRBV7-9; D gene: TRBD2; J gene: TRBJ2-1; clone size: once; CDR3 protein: CASSHQAGGPDNEQFF
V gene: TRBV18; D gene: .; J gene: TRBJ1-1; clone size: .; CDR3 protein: CASSPAPGTEAFF
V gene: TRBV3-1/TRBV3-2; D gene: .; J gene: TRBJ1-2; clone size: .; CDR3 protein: CASSPLGPWYGYTF
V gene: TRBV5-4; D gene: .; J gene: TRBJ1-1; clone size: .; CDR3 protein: CASSPEGSSGVTEAFF
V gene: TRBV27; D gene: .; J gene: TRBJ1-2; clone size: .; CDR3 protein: CASSFFPSYGYTF
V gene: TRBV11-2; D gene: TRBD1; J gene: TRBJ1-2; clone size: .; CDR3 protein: CASSLGQVMGYTF
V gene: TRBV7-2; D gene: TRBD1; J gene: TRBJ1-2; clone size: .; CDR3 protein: CASSLNRGYYGYTF
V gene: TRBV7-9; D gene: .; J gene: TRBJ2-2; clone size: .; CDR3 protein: CASSFVVNTGELFF
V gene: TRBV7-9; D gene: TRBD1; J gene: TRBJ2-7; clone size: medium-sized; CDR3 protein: CASSDHRGGKDEQYF
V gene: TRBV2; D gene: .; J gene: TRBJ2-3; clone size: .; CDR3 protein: CASKERSTDTQYF
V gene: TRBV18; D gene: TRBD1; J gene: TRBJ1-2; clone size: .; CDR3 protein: CASSPYEGASEGYTF
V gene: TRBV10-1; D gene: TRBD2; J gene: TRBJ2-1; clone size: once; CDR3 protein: CASSRGLAGALNEQFF
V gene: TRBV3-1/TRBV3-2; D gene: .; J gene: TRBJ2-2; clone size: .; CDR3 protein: CASSGGQLFF
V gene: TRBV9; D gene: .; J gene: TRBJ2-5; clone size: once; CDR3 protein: CASSPRTRRETQYF
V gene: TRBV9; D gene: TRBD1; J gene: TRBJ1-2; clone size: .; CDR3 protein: CASSVERGLSYGYTF
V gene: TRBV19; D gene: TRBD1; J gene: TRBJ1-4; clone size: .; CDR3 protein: CASSQPQGAGNEKLFF
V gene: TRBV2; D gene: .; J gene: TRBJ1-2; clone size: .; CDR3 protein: CASSVQGRMNGYTF
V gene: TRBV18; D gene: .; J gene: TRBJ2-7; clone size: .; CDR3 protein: CASSDGRVSYEQYF
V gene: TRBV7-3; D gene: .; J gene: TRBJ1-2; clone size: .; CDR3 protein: CATPRGYNYGYTF
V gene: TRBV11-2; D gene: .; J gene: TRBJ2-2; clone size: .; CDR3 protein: CASSRTWMGRRDTGELFF
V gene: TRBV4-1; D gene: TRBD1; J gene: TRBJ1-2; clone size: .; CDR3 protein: CASSQGTGDGYTF
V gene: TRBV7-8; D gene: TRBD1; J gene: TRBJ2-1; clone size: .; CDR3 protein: CASSRNRGNEQFF
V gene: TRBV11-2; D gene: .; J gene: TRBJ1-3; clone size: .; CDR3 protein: CASSLRSQGYFGNTIYF
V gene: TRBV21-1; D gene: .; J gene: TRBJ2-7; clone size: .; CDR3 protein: CANPLASSYEQYF
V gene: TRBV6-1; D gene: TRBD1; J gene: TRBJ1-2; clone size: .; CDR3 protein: CASSDRDRDYGYTF
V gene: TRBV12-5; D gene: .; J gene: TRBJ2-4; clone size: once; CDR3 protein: CASGSSRPGAKNIQYF
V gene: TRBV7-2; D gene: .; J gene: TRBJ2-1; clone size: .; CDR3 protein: CASSLGFGEQFF
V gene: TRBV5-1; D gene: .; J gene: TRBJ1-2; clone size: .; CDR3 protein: CASSLLPGAPSGYTF
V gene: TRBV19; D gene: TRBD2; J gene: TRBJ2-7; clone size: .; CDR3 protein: CASSELAGLTYEQYF
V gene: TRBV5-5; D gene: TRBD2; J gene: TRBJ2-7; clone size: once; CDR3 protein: CASTPRGTTSYEQYF
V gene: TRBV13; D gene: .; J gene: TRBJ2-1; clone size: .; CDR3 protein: CASSLVEEQFF
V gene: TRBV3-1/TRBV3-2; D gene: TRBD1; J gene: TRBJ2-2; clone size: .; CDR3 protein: CASSGQGGTGELFF
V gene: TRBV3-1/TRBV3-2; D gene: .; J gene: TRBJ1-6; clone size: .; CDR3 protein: CASSADWGGNSPLHF
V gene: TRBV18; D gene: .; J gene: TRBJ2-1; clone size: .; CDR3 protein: CASSPRPGDEQFF
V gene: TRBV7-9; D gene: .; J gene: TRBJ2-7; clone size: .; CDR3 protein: CASSLNPSTEQYF
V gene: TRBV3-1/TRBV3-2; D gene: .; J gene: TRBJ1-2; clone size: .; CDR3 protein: CASSRDYGYTF
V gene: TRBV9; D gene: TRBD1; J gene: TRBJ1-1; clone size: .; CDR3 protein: CASSVEGQGEAFF
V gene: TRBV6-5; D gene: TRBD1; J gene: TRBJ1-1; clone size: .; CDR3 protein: CASSYPDRGRLEAFF
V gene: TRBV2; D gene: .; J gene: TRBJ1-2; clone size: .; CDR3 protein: CASSTGIPGYTF
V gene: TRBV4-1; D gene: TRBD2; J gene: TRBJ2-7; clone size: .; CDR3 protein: CASSTLAGGLEQYF
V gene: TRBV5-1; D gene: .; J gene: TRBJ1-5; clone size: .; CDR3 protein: CASSTGGGVNQPQHF